Below are 14 T cell receptor beta chains sequenced from a single sample in a study of shared clonotypes between healthy human individuals. Assay: immunoSEQ multiplex PCR; the TCRdb copy retains only in-frame clones and omits some. The sample records hundreds of thousands of clones, approximately 71% being singletons. The source material was PBMCs. The receptor source for this set is a woman between 40 and 50 years old in good health. Some clones in this sample may be carry-over from other donors' samples.

This clone was detected a few times. This CDR3 is CASSAQGSSYNEQFF. CDR3 DNA sequence: TGTGCCAGCTCAGCCCAGGGTAGCTCCTACAATGAGCAGTTCTTC. The chain carries TRBV18 and TRBJ2-1; perhaps TRBD1 as D (5 bases). Germline loops: CDR1 KGHSH, CDR2 LQKENI. This CDR3 has 15 amino acids. V lost 5 bases and J 0 bases, leaving 11 bases between the germline ends.

The table lists this clone with a count of one. This chain links TRBV11-1 with TRBJ2-7; TRBD1 matches at 7 bases. This CDR3 is 16 amino acids long. Looked up from germline, CDR1 is SGHAT and CDR2 is FQDESV (reference sequence). Losses at the gene ends were 6 bases for V and 4 bases for J; bases not matched to a gene: 15. The CDR3 DNA is TGTGCCAGCAGAACCCTCCGACAGGGACCCTCTTACGAGCAGTACTTC. Translating it yields CASRTLRQGPSYEQYF.

This clone showed up just once. A read error may be the cause here, since a much bigger clone is one base away. The chain uses TRBV7-3 and TRBJ2-7; a weak D match, TRBD2 (7 bases). This CDR3 spans 14 amino acids. CDR1 SGHTA and CDR2 FQGTGA come from the germline V gene. Trimming stripped 2 bases from V and 5 bases from J, with 13 bases between. This CDR3 is CASSLGGALDEQYF. CDR3 nucleotides: TGTGCCAGCAGCTTAGGGGGGGCGCTCGACGAGCAGTACTTC.

The chain recombines TRBV7-8 with TRBJ2-7; maybe TRBD2 (6 bases). In germline, CDR1 is SGHVS, CDR2 FQNEAQ. Trimming left V 2 bases short and J 2 bases short, with 10 bases between. CDR3 length: 14 amino acids. The CDR3 reads CASSLLAPTYEQYF. The CDR3 DNA sequence: TGTGCCAGCAGCTTACTAGCGCCTACCTACGAGCAGTACTTC.

The chain joins TRBV18 to TRBJ2-5; TRBD1 might be the D (6 bases). The CDR3 runs to 16 residues. V dropped 4 bases and J dropped 0 bases, with 15 bases sitting between them. Germline CDR1 is KGHSH and CDR2 is LQKENI. In DNA form, the CDR3 reads TGTGCCAGCTCACTTAACCAGGGGCCGTACCAAGAGACCCAGTACTTC. Amino acid sequence: CASSLNQGPYQETQYF.

V usage is TRBV7-3 and J usage is TRBJ2-5, with 10 bases fitting TRBD2. From germline, CDR1 is SGHTA and CDR2 FQGTGA. This CDR3 region has 17 residues. The junction had 9 bases not matched to a gene; V was cut back by 0 bases and J by 5 bases. Here the CDR3 DNA reads TGTGCCAGCAGCTTAACGGGGCTAGCGGGAGCTGGGGAGACCCAGTACTTC. Its translation is CASSLTGLAGAGETQYF.

This clone was found many times. The chain uses TRBV9 and TRBJ2-7, with 10 bases aligning to TRBD1. The germline gives CDR1 SGDLS, CDR2 YYNGEE. Trimming at V came to 3 bases and at J to 5 bases, leaving 8 bases not matched to a gene. This CDR3 has 15 residues. The DNA for the CDR3 is TGTGCCAGCAGCGAAACGACAGGGGGCTTCAACGAGCAGTACTTC. The encoded protein is CASSETTGGFNEQYF.

In the case of this clone: A far larger clone is off by one base, so a read error is likely. Other DNA sequences in the same sample also yield this CDR3. The chain combines TRBV4-1 with TRBJ2-2; D gene unclear. The CDR3 extends over 14 amino acids. Germline V CDR1 and CDR2: MGHRA, YSYEKL. CDR3: CASSQDPISGELFF. For the CDR3, the DNA is TGCGCTAGCAGCCAAGATCCCATCTCCGGGGAGCTGTTTTTT.

V gene TRBV5-1 combines with J gene TRBJ1-1; D unresolved. Germline V gene lookup returns CDR1 SGHRS and CDR2 YFSETQ. This CDR3 has 14 amino acids. The germline V and J ends were trimmed by 0 bases and 3 bases, with 9 bases remaining between them. This CDR3 is CASSLGDTDTEAFF. DNA for the CDR3: TGCGCCAGCAGCTTGGGGGATACGGACACTGAAGCTTTCTTT.

The chain joins TRBV18 to TRBJ1-2; D uncertain. This CDR3 has 12 residues. The V end lost 2 bases, the J end lost 6 bases, and 7 bases lay between the germline ends. CDR1 is KGHSH, CDR2 LQKENI, per germline. In DNA, the CDR3 is TGTGCCAGCTCACCAACTCAACATGGCTACACCTTC. It encodes CASSPTQHGYTF. Using reference TRBV18 and TRBJ1-2 for the parts outside the CDR3, the full variable domain is NAGVMQNPRHLVRRRGQEARLRCSPMKGHSHVYWYRQLPEEGLKFMVYLQKENIIDESGMPKERFSAEFPKEGPSILRIQQVVRGDSAAYFCASSPTQHGYTFGSGTRLTVV.

On this clone: Just one base apart from a much larger clone, this may be a read error. V is TRBV30 and J is TRBJ1-2, with D unresolved. The germline gives CDR1 GTSNPN, CDR2 SVGIG (reference sequence). V was pared by 4 bases and J by 6 bases, with 12 bases between. The length of the CDR3 is 12 residues. CDR3 sequence reads: CAWNGTSDGYTF. CDR3 nucleotide sequence: TGTGCCTGGAACGGCACGAGCGATGGCTACACCTTC.

The V call is TRBV25-1, the J call TRBJ2-3, with 7 bases aligning to TRBD1. This CDR3 has 16 residues. Per germline, CDR1 MGHDK and CDR2 SYGVNS. Trimming cost V 7 bases and J 4 bases; bases outside gene matches: 14. Here the CDR3 reads CASKGGSQRVSDTQYF. DNA of the CDR3: TGTGCCAGCAAAGGGGGCAGCCAGCGAGTGTCAGATACGCAGTATTTT.

V is TRBV9 and J is TRBJ1-5; tentative D call: TRBD1 (6 bases). The V and J ends lost 3 bases and 12 bases respectively, with 13 bases between them. The CDR3 contains 12 residues. Looked up from germline, CDR1 is SGDLS and CDR2 is YYNGEE. This chain's CDR3 is CASSAEDRNQHF. The CDR3 DNA follows: TGTGCCAGCAGCGCTGAGGACAGAAACCAGCATTTT.

This chain links TRBV7-2 with TRBJ2-1; D is perhaps TRBD2 (6 bases). The CDR3 runs 12 residues. CDR1 and CDR2 from the germline V gene are SGHTA and FQGNSA. The ends were cut back, 5 bases at V and 9 bases at J, with 11 bases in the middle. The CDR3 is CASSRWRGEQFF. The DNA of the CDR3 is TGTGCCAGCAGCCGTTGGCGGGGTGAGCAGTTCTTC.